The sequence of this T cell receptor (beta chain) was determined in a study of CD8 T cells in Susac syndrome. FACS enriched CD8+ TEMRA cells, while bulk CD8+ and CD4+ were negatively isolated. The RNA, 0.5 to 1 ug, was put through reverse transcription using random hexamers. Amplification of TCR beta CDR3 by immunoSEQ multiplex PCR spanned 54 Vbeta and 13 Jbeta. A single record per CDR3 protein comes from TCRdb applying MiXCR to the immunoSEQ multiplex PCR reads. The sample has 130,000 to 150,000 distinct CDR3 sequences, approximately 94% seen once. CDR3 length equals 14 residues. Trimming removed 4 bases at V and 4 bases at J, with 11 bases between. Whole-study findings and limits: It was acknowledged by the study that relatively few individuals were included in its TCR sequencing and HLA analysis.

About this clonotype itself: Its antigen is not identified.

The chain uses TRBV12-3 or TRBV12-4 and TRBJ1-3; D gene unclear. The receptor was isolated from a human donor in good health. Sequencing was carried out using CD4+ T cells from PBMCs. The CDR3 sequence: CASSSRLRGNTIYF. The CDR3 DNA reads TGTGCCAGCAGTTCCCGTTTAAGGGGAAACACCATATATTTT.